The rows below give T cell receptor beta chains drawn from one sample of a study of blood T cells in healthy people across ages. TCRdb processed the 5' RACE reads anew with MiXCR; each CDR3 protein has one entry. Of 1.5 million or so distinct CDR3 sequences in the sample, approximately 42% are singletons; the top ten hold roughly 7.9%. Sequencing was carried out using blood. The receptors derive from a woman between 18 and 29 years old in good health. CDR3s include the opening cysteine and the closing phenylalanine or tryptophan. A D gene is named only where the DNA matches it firmly. A row's size may be missing; if present it is once, few, many or a size class.

cdr3_aa | cdr3_nt | v_call | d_call | clone_size | j_call
CAISESGRGEGDTQYF | TGTGCCATCAGTGAGTCCGGCAGGGGAGAGGGAGATACGCAGTATTTT | TRBV10-3 | - | - | TRBJ2-3
CGTGVNSPLHF | TGCGGGACAGGGGTTAATTCACCCCTCCACTTT | TRBV30 | TRBD1 | - | TRBJ1-6
CASSLLISGIAYEQYF | TGTGCCAGCAGCTTACTAATTAGCGGGATAGCCTACGAGCAGTACTTC | TRBV7-2 | TRBD2 | once | TRBJ2-7
CASSFRGTDQANYGYTF | TGTGCCAGCAGCTTTAGGGGGACAGATCAAGCTAACTATGGCTACACCTTC | TRBV7-9 | TRBD1 | few | TRBJ1-2
CASSLLGGGSYEQYF | TGTGCCAGCAGCCTGCTAGGGGGTGGTTCCTACGAGCAGTACTTC | TRBV7-3 | - | - | TRBJ2-7
CASSQVGGTQYF | TGCGCCAGCAGCCAAGTAGGCGGGACGCAGTATTTT | TRBV4-1 | - | - | TRBJ2-3
CASKEVGDTQYF | TGTGCCAGCAAAGAAGTTGGAGATACGCAGTATTTT | TRBV7-9 | - | - | TRBJ2-3
CSAPAGALSYNEQFF | TGCAGTGCTCCAGCGGGGGCCCTCTCCTACAATGAGCAGTTCTTC | TRBV20-1 | TRBD2 | - | TRBJ2-1
CASHHQGSGANVLTF | TGTGCCAGCCACCACCAGGGGTCCGGGGCCAACGTCCTGACTTTC | TRBV19 | - | - | TRBJ2-6
CASSPYEGNYGYTF | TGTGCCAGCAGCCCGTACGAGGGGAACTATGGCTACACCTTC | TRBV7-8 | - | - | TRBJ1-2
CASSLGGVYGYTF | TGTGCCAGCAGTTTAGGGGGAGTCTATGGCTACACCTTC | TRBV27 | - | many | TRBJ1-2
CASSLSFGRWAFSPLHF | TGTGCCAGCAGTTTAAGTTTTGGGAGATGGGCTTTCTCACCCCTCCACTTT | TRBV12-3/TRBV12-4 | - | - | TRBJ1-6
CASRVGRDAYEQYF | TGTGCCAGCAGGGTGGGGCGGGACGCATACGAGCAGTACTTC | TRBV7-2 | - | - | TRBJ2-7
CASSEIGGATEAFF | TGTGCCAGCAGTGAAATAGGGGGGGCCACTGAAGCTTTCTTT | TRBV6-1 | - | few | TRBJ1-1
CASSEQAKEKLFF | TGTGCCAGCAGTGAGCAGGCTAAGGAAAAACTGTTTTTT | TRBV25-1 | - | - | TRBJ1-4
CASSLRANLGTDTQYF | TGCGCCAGCAGCCTCAGGGCGAATCTCGGCACAGATACGCAGTATTTT | TRBV5-1 | - | - | TRBJ2-3
CASSFNAVHEKLFF | TGTGCCAGCAGTTTCAATGCTGTTCATGAAAAACTGTTTTTT | TRBV28 | - | - | TRBJ1-4
CASTGGGREQYF | TGTGCCAGCACGGGGGGTGGCCGCGAGCAGTACTTC | TRBV27 | TRBD2 | few | TRBJ2-7
CASSYSPQGWGYTF | TGTGCCAGCAGTTACTCGCCGCAGGGTTGGGGCTACACCTTC | TRBV6-5 | - | - | TRBJ1-2
CASSPGQQGRYTF | TGTGCCAGCTCACCGGGACAGCAGGGCCGCTACACCTTC | TRBV18 | TRBD1 | - | TRBJ1-2
CASSLAKTTGGNTEAFF | TGTGCCAGCAGCTTAGCTAAAACGACAGGGGGAAACACTGAAGCTTTCTTT | TRBV7-9 | TRBD1 | - | TRBJ1-1
CASSVSGLSYGYTF | TGTGCCAGCAGCGTCTCTGGACTGAGCTATGGCTACACCTTC | TRBV9 | - | few | TRBJ1-2
CASSILLASSTDTQYF | TGTGCCAGCAGCATTCTACTAGCGAGTAGCACAGATACGCAGTATTTT | TRBV9 | TRBD2 | - | TRBJ2-3
CASIKAGGPNNEQFF | TGTGCCAGCATCAAAGCCGGGGGCCCTAACAATGAGCAGTTCTTC | TRBV27 | - | - | TRBJ2-1
CASSGGAAADTQYF | TGTGCCAGCTCAGGGGGGGCCGCAGCAGATACGCAGTATTTT | TRBV18 | - | - | TRBJ2-3
CASSLWSGEQFF | TGTGCCAGCAGCTTATGGTCTGGTGAGCAGTTCTTC | TRBV7-6 | - | - | TRBJ2-1
CSAVRQGQIQGYTF | TGCAGTGCTGTTAGACAGGGCCAAATCCAGGGCTACACCTTC | TRBV20-1 | TRBD1 | - | TRBJ1-2
CAISPGQGEYNEQFF | TGTGCCATCAGCCCGGGACAGGGGGAATACAATGAGCAGTTCTTC | TRBV10-3 | TRBD1 | few | TRBJ2-1
CASSLNSHSYNEQFF | TGTGCCAGCAGCCTCAACTCCCACTCCTACAATGAGCAGTTCTTC | TRBV9 | - | - | TRBJ2-1
CASSLLGGRSTDTQYF | TGCGCCAGCAGCTTGCTAGGTGGGCGTAGCACAGATACGCAGTATTTT | TRBV5-1 | - | - | TRBJ2-3
CSVKRRGSETQYF | TGCAGTGTTAAGAGGAGGGGTTCGGAGACCCAGTACTTC | TRBV20-1 | - | few | TRBJ2-5